The present entry profiles one T cell receptor (beta chain) with its context. The V segment lost 8 bases and the J segment 0 bases; nucleotides outside the gene matches: 6. CDR3 length equals 14 residues. CDR1 MNHEY and CDR2 SVGAGI come from the germline V gene. Authors' analysis steps: Estimates of nucleated cell counts were drawn from the amplification of reference gene primers. Assay: immunoSEQ multiplex PCR; the TCRdb copy retains only in-frame clones and omits some. For V, J and clone size, that table is used; D and trimming come from the DNA. The sample records about 160,000 clones, about 80% being singletons. This specimen belongs to a study of blood T cell repertoires in COVID-19.

The sequencing input was peripheral blood. The chain carries TRBV6-5 and TRBJ2-7, with 8 nucleotides matching TRBD2. This TCR was sampled from a woman aged 40 to 50 with COVID-19, enrolled during active disease. The CDR3 region has the DNA TGTGCCAGCCGCGGGGGGTGGGGCTCCTACGAGCAGTACTTC. It is translated as CASRGGWGSYEQYF.